Shown below are 29 T cell receptor beta chains from a single sample sequenced in a study of cytomegalovirus exposure and HLA in healthy donors. Vbeta (60) and Jbeta (13) primers were used in the PCR. The repertoire was sequenced with immunoSEQ multiplex PCR; TCRdb's copy has only in-frame clones and lacks some. Seen here are fewer than 200,000 clones, 70% to 80% observed once, and the top ten hold more than 4%. Sequencing was performed on PBMCs. The source of these receptors is a man in his forties in good health and CMV-seronegative.

The rearrangement uses TRBV27 and TRBJ1-2; 8 nucleotides align to TRBD1. J lost 8 bases, V lost 4 bases, and 12 bases had no gene match. Germline CDR1 is MNHEY and CDR2 is SMNVEV (reference sequence). The CDR3 consists of 15 residues. In DNA form, the CDR3 reads TGTGCCAGCAGTTCCTCGACAGGGGCGGCGCGAGGCTACACCTTC. This encodes CASSSSTGAARGYTF.

This chain connects TRBV6-9 to TRBJ2-7, with D possibly TRBD2 on 7 matching bases. Deletions cut 2 bases from V and 0 bases from J, with 26 bases between. The length of the CDR3 is 20 residues. CDR1 is MNHGY, CDR2 SVAAGI, per germline. The CDR3 loop is CASSYIHEGGAGAISYEQYF. In DNA form, the CDR3 reads TGTGCCAGCAGTTATATCCATGAGGGTGGTGCGGGGGCTATCTCCTACGAGCAGTACTTC.

The chain recombines TRBV15 with TRBJ2-3; 12 bases are shared with TRBD1. CDR3 length: 17 residues. J lost 2 bases, V lost 4 bases, and 7 bases had no gene match. Germline lookup yields CDR1 LNHNV and CDR2 YYDKDF (reference sequence). The CDR3, as DNA: TGTGCCACCAGCACCCGGGACAGGGGGCTCGTCACAGATACGCAGTATTTT. Its protein product is CATSTRDRGLVTDTQYF.

J is TRBJ2-7 and V is TRBV5-4, with 8 bases matching TRBD2. This CDR3 contains 14 residues. V dropped 2 bases and J dropped 4; count of bases not matched to a gene: 5. Looked up from germline, CDR1 is SGHNT and CDR2 is YYREEE (reference sequence). In nucleotides, the CDR3 is TGTGCCAGCAGCTTCGGGGGGGGGCGGTACGAGCAGTACTTC. Protein sequence: CASSFGGGRYEQYF.

This chain uses TRBV2 with TRBJ2-1, with D possibly matching TRBD1 (5 bases). The CDR3 extends over 20 amino acids. Looked up from germline, CDR1 is SNHLY and CDR2 is FYNNEI. V was cut by 6 bases and J by 5 bases, with 32 bases left in between. The CDR3 bases are TGTGCCAGCAGGGACCGCCTGGGCAGGGCGCAGGCCCCCCCAAACAATGAGCAGTTCTTC. Amino acids: CASRDRLGRAQAPPNNEQFF. Variable domain in full (rest from reference TRBV2 and TRBJ2-1): EPEVTQTPSHQVTQMGQEVILRCVPISNHLYFYWYRQILGQKVEFLVSFYNNEISEKSEIFDDQFSVERPDGSNFTLKIRSTKLEDSAMYFCASRDRLGRAQAPPNNEQFFGPGTRLTVL.

Concerning this clone: One junction end does not reproduce the germline sequence, and a read error may be involved. This chain links TRBV7-7 with TRBJ2-1; D ambiguous. The CDR3 totals 15 residues. CDR1 is SSHAT and CDR2 is FNYEAQ in the germline V gene (reference sequence). The CDR3 sequence: CASSLYLSSYNEQFF. In nucleotides, the CDR3 is TGTGCTAGCAGCTTGTACCTGAGCTCCTACAATGAGCAGTTCTTC.

J is TRBJ2-2 and V is TRBV7-8; D might be TRBD1 (5 bases). Germline lookup yields CDR1 SGHVS and CDR2 FQNEAQ. Trimming left V 5 bases short and J 3 bases short, with 13 bases between. CDR3 length: 15 residues. The CDR3 DNA reads as TGTGCCAGCAGCCCCCAGGGCGGAGACACCGGGGAGCTGTTTTTT. It is translated as CASSPQGGDTGELFF.

This clone was observed a handful of times. The rearrangement joins TRBV2 to TRBJ1-5, with TRBD1 matching 7 bases. V shed 5 bases, J shed 7 bases, and the junction held 8 bases outside the gene matches. Germline V gives CDR1 SNHLY, CDR2 FYNNEI. The CDR3 length is 14 residues. The chain's CDR3 is CASSSQGFGQPQHF. The CDR3 DNA reads TGTGCCAGCAGTTCACAGGGGTTTGGGCAGCCCCAGCATTTT. The whole variable domain, filled in from reference TRBV2 and TRBJ1-5, reads EPEVTQTPSHQVTQMGQEVILRCVPISNHLYFYWYRQILGQKVEFLVSFYNNEISEKSEIFDDQFSVERPDGSNFTLKIRSTKLEDSAMYFCASSSQGFGQPQHFGDGTRLSIL.

The V call is TRBV30, the J call TRBJ2-7; 7 bases agree with TRBD1. CDR3 length: 15 residues. The J segment lost 5 bases and the V segment lost 0 bases, leaving 10 bases of the junction unmatched. Germline CDR1 and CDR2: GTSNPN and SVGIG (reference sequence). The CDR3 spells CAWSVTHRGDHEQYF. DNA of the CDR3: TGTGCCTGGAGTGTAACCCACAGGGGAGACCACGAGCAGTACTTC.

The CDR3 nucleotides are TGTGCCAGTAGTCCCCTTCTTCCCGGGACAGGGATCTCCTACGAGCAGTACTTC. Protein sequence: CASSPLLPGTGISYEQYF. The chain combines TRBV19 with TRBJ2-7; 9 nucleotides match TRBD1. CDR1 LNHDA and CDR2 SQIVND come from the germline V gene (reference sequence). The CDR3 runs 18 residues. Losses at the gene ends were 5 bases for V and 0 bases for J; bases not matched to a gene: 14. The full variable domain, its missing parts supplied by reference TRBV19 and TRBJ2-7, is DGGITQSPKYLFRKEGQNVTLSCEQNLNHDAMYWYRQDPGQGLRLIYYSQIVNDFQKGDIAEGYSVSREKKESFPLTVTSAQKNPTAFYLCASSPLLPGTGISYEQYFGPGTRLTVT.

The chain recombines TRBV7-8 with TRBJ2-5; maybe TRBD2 (5 bases). The germline V gene encodes CDR1 SGHVS and CDR2 FQNEAQ. This CDR3 contains 13 residues. The V end was cut by 1 base, the J end by 4 bases, with 7 bases between. DNA of the CDR3: TGTGCCAGCAGCTTAGGGAGCGGAGAGACCCAGTACTTC. Translation: CASSLGSGETQYF. Variable domain in full (rest from reference TRBV7-8 and TRBJ2-5): GAGVSQSPRYKVAKRGQDVALRCDPISGHVSLFWYQQALGQGPEFLTYFQNEAQLDKSGLPSDRFFAERPEGSVSTLKIQRTQQEDSAVYLCASSLGSGETQYFGPGTRLLVL.

The CDR3 is CASSAGGLAVDEQFF. CDR3 nucleotide sequence: TGCGCCAGCAGTGCAGGGGGACTAGCGGTGGATGAGCAGTTCTTC. The chain combines TRBV10-2 with TRBJ2-1, with TRBD2 identical over 11 bases. With V trimmed by 4 bases and J by 8 bases, 7 bases remained unmatched. CDR3 size: 15 residues. The V gene's germline CDR1 is WSHSY and CDR2 SAAADI.

This clone occurred a few times. DNA for the CDR3: TGCGCCAGCAGCTTGAGGGACAGGGGTCGCGAGACCCAGTACTTC. This gives the protein CASSLRDRGRETQYF. The chain carries TRBV5-1 and TRBJ2-5; 10 bases match TRBD1. Germline V gene lookup returns CDR1 SGHRS and CDR2 YFSETQ. The CDR3 is 15 residues long. With 1 base clipped from V and 5 bases from J, the junction kept 5 bases outside the gene matches.

To note about this clone: The same CDR3 also results from other DNA sequences found in this sample. The CDR3 DNA sequence: TGTGCCAGCAGCGTAGGCGGGGGGGCCTACGAGCAGTACTTC. It yields the protein CASSVGGGAYEQYF. J is TRBJ2-7 and V is TRBV9; 9 bases match TRBD2. The CDR3 runs to 14 residues. CDR1 is SGDLS, CDR2 YYNGEE, per germline. V dropped 0 bases and J dropped 2; count of bases not matched to a gene: 0.

The chain uses TRBV25-1 and TRBJ1-5, with D maybe TRBD1 (6 bases). Germline V gives CDR1 MGHDK, CDR2 SYGVNS. CDR3 size: 16 residues. V was cut by 3 bases and J by 2 bases, with 14 bases left in between. The CDR3 sequence: CASSDHTGTGNQPQHF. The DNA of the CDR3 is TGTGCCAGCAGTGACCACACAGGGACGGGCAATCAGCCCCAGCATTTT.

This rearrangement joins TRBV7-2 to TRBJ2-4; 11 nucleotides agree with TRBD2. The V gene end was trimmed by 0 bases and the J gene end by 15 bases; junction bases not matched to a gene: 10. CDR3 length: 15 amino acids. Germline V gene lookup returns CDR1 SGHTA and CDR2 FQGNSA. The CDR3 DNA is TGTGCCAGCAGCTTAGCTTTCCTAGCGGGGGGACGGGCGTACTTC. Its translation is CASSLAFLAGGRAYF.

The genes are TRBV29-1 and TRBJ2-4; D remains unclear. This CDR3 is 12 amino acids long. V gave up 0 bases and J gave up 5 bases, with 5 bases separating them. Germline CDR1 SQVTM, CDR2 ANQGSEA. As DNA, the CDR3 is TGCAGCGTTGAAGAGGAGCAAAACATTCAGTACTTC. Protein: CSVEEEQNIQYF.

The chain joins TRBV9 to TRBJ2-3, with D perhaps matching TRBD1 (5 bases). Germline CDR1 is SGDLS and CDR2 is YYNGEE. The CDR3 is made up of 16 amino acids. V lost 0 bases, J lost 0 bases, and 11 bases lay in between. The CDR3 loop is CASSVGQRSSTDTQYF. CDR3 nucleotides: TGTGCCAGCAGCGTAGGACAGCGTTCTAGCACAGATACGCAGTATTTT.

J is TRBJ1-2 and V is TRBV6-5, with 7 bases that match TRBD1. Trimming removed 0 bases from V and 4 bases from J; junction bases left unmatched: 8. The CDR3 contains 16 residues. In germline, CDR1 is MNHEY, CDR2 SVGAGI. CDR3 loop: CASSYSWDSRSYGYTF. The CDR3 DNA is TGTGCCAGCAGTTACTCCTGGGACAGCCGTTCCTATGGCTACACCTTC.

The CDR3 region is CASSLDPGSTDTQYF. Here the CDR3 DNA reads TGTGCCAGCAGCTTGGACCCGGGTAGCACAGATACGCAGTATTTT. The V and J genes are TRBV5-4 and TRBJ2-3; D gene uncertain. The V gene's germline CDR1 is SGHNT and CDR2 YYREEE (reference sequence). V lost 0 bases and J lost 0, with 8 bases in between. The length of the CDR3 is 15 residues.

This chain connects TRBV20-1 to TRBJ2-1; D ambiguous. This CDR3 region has 11 residues. CDR1 is DFQATT, CDR2 SNEGSKA, per germline (reference sequence). Trimming took off 8 bases at V and 1 base at J, with 6 bases between the two ends. Here the CDR3 DNA reads TGCAGTACGCGTTCCTACAATGAGCAGTTCTTC. Protein: CSTRSYNEQFF.

The chain recombines TRBV2 with TRBJ1-5; a weak D match, TRBD1 (5 bases). Trimming removed 6 bases at V and 4 bases at J, with 16 bases between. Per the germline V gene, CDR1 is SNHLY and CDR2 is FYNNEI. This CDR3 spans 15 amino acids. The CDR3 here is CASRPGGGLNQPQHF. CDR3 sequence (DNA): TGTGCCAGCAGACCCGGGGGGGGTCTAAATCAGCCCCAGCATTTT.

The CDR3 DNA sequence: TGCGCCAGCAGCCAAGAGAGGCAGGGGGCGAGAGAGACCCAGTACTTC. Translation: CASSQERQGARETQYF. The V gene is TRBV4-1, the J gene TRBJ2-5, with 8 bases matching TRBD1. The CDR3 is 16 amino acids. Germline loops: CDR1 MGHRA, CDR2 YSYEKL. Trimming removed 0 bases from V and 4 bases from J; junction bases left unmatched: 7.

This chain uses TRBV19 with TRBJ1-2, with a possible D match to TRBD1 (5 bases). The V end lost 6 bases, the J end lost 0 bases, and 14 bases lay between the germline ends. CDR3 length: 15 amino acids. From germline, CDR1 is LNHDA and CDR2 SQIVND (reference sequence). The CDR3 region has the DNA TGTGCCAGTAGACGACAGCCAACCGCTAACTATGGCTACACCTTC. It codes for CASRRQPTANYGYTF.

The J gene is TRBJ2-3, the V gene TRBV12-5; 10 bases align to TRBD2. The CDR3 spans 17 residues. Germline CDR1 and CDR2: LGHNT and FRNRAP. V dropped 3 bases and J dropped 2; count of bases not matched to a gene: 8. This CDR3 is CASGLILAGSSTDTQYF. The CDR3 DNA sequence: TGTGCTAGTGGTTTAATACTAGCGGGGTCTTCCACAGATACGCAGTATTTT. Looking up the rest from reference TRBV12-5 and TRBJ2-3 gives the full variable domain: DARVTQTPRHKVTEMGQEVTMRCQPILGHNTVFWYRQTMMQGLELLAYFRNRAPLDDSGMPKDRFSAEMPDATLATLKIQPSEPRDSAVYFCASGLILAGSSTDTQYFGPGTRLTVL.

V usage is TRBV9 and J usage is TRBJ1-5; D is undetermined. Germline CDR1 and CDR2: SGDLS and YYNGEE. Deletions cut 0 bases from V and 0 bases from J, with 13 bases between. The CDR3 spans 17 residues. The CDR3 sequence: CASSVGGESYSNQPQHF. In DNA form, the CDR3 reads TGTGCCAGCAGCGTAGGGGGAGAGTCCTATAGCAATCAGCCCCAGCATTTT.

This clone was seen a few times. This chain links TRBV7-9 with TRBJ2-2; TRBD2 aligns across 9 bases. The trim removed 6 bases at V and 2 bases at J, leaving 7 bases unmatched. This CDR3 has 16 amino acids. The germline V gene has CDR1 SEHNR and CDR2 FQNEAQ (reference sequence). The DNA for the CDR3 is TGTGCCAGCAGATCCCTAGCGGGGATTAACACCGGGGAGCTGTTTTTT. This encodes CASRSLAGINTGELFF.

The chain is built from TRBV5-6 and TRBJ1-3; no definite D call. V was pared by 1 base and J by 2 bases, with 13 bases between. Looked up from germline, CDR1 is SGHDT and CDR2 is YYEEEE. This CDR3 comprises 16 residues. CDR3: CASSLNGGAPGNTIYF. The DNA for the CDR3 is TGTGCCAGCAGCTTGAACGGAGGAGCGCCTGGAAACACCATATATTTT.

V gene TRBV19 combines with J gene TRBJ2-5; 7 nucleotides align to TRBD1. V lost 6 bases to trimming and J lost 0 bases; unmatched junction nucleotides: 7. The CDR3 is 15 amino acids. The germline V gene encodes CDR1 LNHDA and CDR2 SQIVND (reference sequence). In DNA, the CDR3 is TGTGCCAGTAGCACGGACAGGACTTACCAAGAGACCCAGTACTTC. As protein: CASSTDRTYQETQYF.